This T cell receptor beta chain was found in a study of vaccination and CD4 T cells after COVID-19. Study information: Following dose two, a median about 70 days (range 14 to 241) passed before post-vaccine samples were taken.

Treatment of the sample: roughly ten-day PBMC culture with coronavirus spike peptide pools or control peptides (ViraFEST assay). The Oncomine TCR Beta short-read assay sequenced DNA from cultured CD4+ T cells. It was cultured CD4+ T cells from which genomic DNA was extracted. TCRdb re-called the PCR reads through MiXCR, storing one row per CDR3 protein. The data contain some 16,000 distinct CDR3 sequences, roughly 53% of them singletons. With respect to this clonotype: The antigen remains undetermined.

The CDR3 is made up of 16 amino acids. Germline lookup yields CDR1 LGHNA and CDR2 YNFKEQ. The junction had 5 bases not matched to a gene; V was cut back by 0 bases and J by 9 bases. Material: CD4+ T cells from blood, cultured in vitro. This sequence originates from a human donor who had recovered from COVID-19. This chain uses TRBV4-2 with TRBJ2-1; 13 bases align to TRBD2. The CDR3 loop reads CASSQESLAGGIEQFF. The CDR3 DNA reads as TGTGCCAGCAGCCAAGAGTCACTAGCGGGAGGGATTGAGCAGTTCTTC.